Included here is one T cell receptor beta chain sequence, with context. The antigen this receptor binds is unknown. The sample holds no much larger clone one base away, and base qualities are not on file. The data were obtained in a study of control samples from healthy donors and cancer patients (TCRdb year 2020). Library creation used the immunoSEQ multiplex PCR assay. Sourced from immuneACCESS, this table was stored by TCRdb with only in-frame sequences that have V and J called. A share of the clones is absent; for the studies checked, an unresolved V gene accounts for under half, and the remainder has no known explanation. The sample table contains 120,000 or so clones; only one count was recorded for about 95% of them. Jointly, the top ten make up less than 4% of the sample. V gives up 2 bases and J gives up 4 bases, and the segment between their germline ends measures 14 bases. The CDR3 runs 15 amino acids, cysteine and phenylalanine included. The only DNA kept is the CDR3, 45 bases in frame from the first base. CDR1 SGHTA and CDR2 FQGNSA are derived from the germline V gene.

The sequenced material came from blood. Recombination connected TRBV7-2 to TRBJ2-5, with the D gene tentatively TRBD1 or TRBD2, based on 5 matching bases in each. The receptor was derived from a young man in good health. The CDR3 region has the sequence CASSLRGGSLETQYF. The DNA reads as follows: TGTGCCAGCAGCTTACGTGGGGGTTCTTTAGAGACCCAGTACTTC.